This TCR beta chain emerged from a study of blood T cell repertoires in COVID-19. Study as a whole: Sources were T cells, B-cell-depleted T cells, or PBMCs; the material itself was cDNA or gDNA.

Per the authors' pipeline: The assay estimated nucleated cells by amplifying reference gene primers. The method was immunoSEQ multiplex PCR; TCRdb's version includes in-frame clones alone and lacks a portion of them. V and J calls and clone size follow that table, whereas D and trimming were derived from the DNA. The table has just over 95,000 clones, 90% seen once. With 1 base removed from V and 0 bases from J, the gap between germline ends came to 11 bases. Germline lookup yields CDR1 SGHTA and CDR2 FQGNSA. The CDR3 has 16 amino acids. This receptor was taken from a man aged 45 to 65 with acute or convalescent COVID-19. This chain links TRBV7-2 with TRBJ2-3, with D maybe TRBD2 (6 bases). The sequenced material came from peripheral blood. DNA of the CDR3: TGTGCCAGCAGCTTAGTCGGGGGTACTAGCACAGATACGCAGTATTTT. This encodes CASSLVGGTSTDTQYF.